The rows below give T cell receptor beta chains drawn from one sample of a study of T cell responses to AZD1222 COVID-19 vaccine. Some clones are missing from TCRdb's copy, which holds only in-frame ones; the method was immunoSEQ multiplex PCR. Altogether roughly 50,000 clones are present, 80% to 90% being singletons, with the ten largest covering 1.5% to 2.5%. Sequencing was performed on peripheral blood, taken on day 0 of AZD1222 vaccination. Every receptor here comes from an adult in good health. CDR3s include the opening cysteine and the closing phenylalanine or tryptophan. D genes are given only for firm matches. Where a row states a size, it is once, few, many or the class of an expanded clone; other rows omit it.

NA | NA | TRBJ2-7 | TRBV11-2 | TGTGCCAGCAGCCCTAGAGGTCCAGGAACAGCCTACGAGCAGTACTTC | CASSPRGPGTAYEQYF
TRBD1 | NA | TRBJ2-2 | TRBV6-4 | TGTGCCAGCAGTCTCGGGACAGGGGCGCCTCCCGGGGAGCTGTTTTTT | CASSLGTGAPPGELFF
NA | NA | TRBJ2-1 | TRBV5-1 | TGCGCCAGCAGCTTGGCCGGAGTCTCCTACAATGAGCAGTTCTTC | CASSLAGVSYNEQFF
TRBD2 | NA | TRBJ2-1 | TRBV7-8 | TGTGCCAGCAGCTTACGGGGGGTAGGCTCCTACAATGAGCAGTTCTTC | CASSLRGVGSYNEQFF
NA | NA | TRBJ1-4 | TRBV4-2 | TGTGCCAGCAGCCAAGATGGCAGTGCAACTAATGAAAAACTGTTTTTT | CASSQDGSATNEKLFF
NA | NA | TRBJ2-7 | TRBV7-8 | TGTGCCAGCAGCTTCAGGGTCTCCTACGAGCAGTACTTC | CASSFRVSYEQYF
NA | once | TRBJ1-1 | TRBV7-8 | TGTGCCAGCAGCTTAGACCCGGTTGGGAGGGACACTGAAGCTTTCTTT | CASSLDPVGRDTEAFF
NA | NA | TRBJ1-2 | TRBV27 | TGTGCCAGCAGTTTGACCAGACAGTACTATGGCTACACCTTC | CASSLTRQYYGYTF
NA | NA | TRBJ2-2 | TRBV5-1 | TGCGCCAGCAGCTTGGGCGTCGAGACCGGGGAGCTGTTTTTT | CASSLGVETGELFF
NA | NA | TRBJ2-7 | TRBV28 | TGTGCCAGCAGTTTAGCCGGGCCGAGCTCCTACGAGCAGTACTTC | CASSLAGPSSYEQYF
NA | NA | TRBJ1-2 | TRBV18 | TGTGCCAGCTCACAACTCGACTATGGCTACACCTTC | CASSQLDYGYTF
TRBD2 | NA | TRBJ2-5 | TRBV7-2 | TGTGCCAGCAGCTTAATGGCTAGCGGGGGGGAGACCCAGTACTTC | CASSLMASGGETQYF
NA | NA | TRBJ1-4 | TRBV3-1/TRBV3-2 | TGTGCCAGCAGCCAGGACGTGTACGGGGAAAAACTGTTTTTT | CASSQDVYGEKLFF
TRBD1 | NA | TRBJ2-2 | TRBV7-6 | TGTGCCAGCAGAAGGACAGGGGGCACCGGGGAGCTGTTTTTT | CASRRTGGTGELFF
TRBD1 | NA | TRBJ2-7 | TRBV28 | TGTGCCAGCAGGAGGAGGACAGGGTCGTATGAGCAGTACTTC | CASRRRTGSYEQYF
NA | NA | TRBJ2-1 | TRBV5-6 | TGTGCCAGCAGCGTGTTTGGCGTGGGGACCTACAATGAGCAGTTCTTC | CASSVFGVGTYNEQFF
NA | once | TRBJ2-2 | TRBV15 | TGTGCCACCAGCAGAGATTCAGGGACGGCGAACACCGGGGAGCTGTTTTTT | CATSRDSGTANTGELFF
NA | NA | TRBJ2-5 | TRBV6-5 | TGTGCCAGCAGTTACTCGATCCCAAGCCAAGAGACCCAGTACTTC | CASSYSIPSQETQYF
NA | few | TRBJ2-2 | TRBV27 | TGTGCCAGCAGTTTAAGTTCCGGGGAGCTGTTTTTT | CASSLSSGELFF
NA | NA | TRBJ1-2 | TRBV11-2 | TGTGCCAGCAGCTTTACCCAGTACGGCTATGGCTACACCTTC | CASSFTQYGYGYTF
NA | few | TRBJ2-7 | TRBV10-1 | TGCGCCAGCAGTGAGTCGAAGGGGAGGACACTAAAGCAGTACTTC | CASSESKGRTLKQYF
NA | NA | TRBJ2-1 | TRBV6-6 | TGTGCCAGCATTCCCGGGGCCGGCCATGAGCAGTTCTTC | CASIPGAGHEQFF
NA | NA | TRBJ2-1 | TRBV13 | TGTGCCAGCAGCTTAGGCGTCTCTATTGCCTACAATGAGCAGTTCTTC | CASSLGVSIAYNEQFF
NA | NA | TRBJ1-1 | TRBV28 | TGTGCCAGCACCATGGGCTCACGGCTATCTGAAGCTTTCTTT | CASTMGSRLSEAFF
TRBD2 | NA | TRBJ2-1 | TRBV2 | TGTGCCAGCAGTGAAAGCGGGAGTTTAAACAATGAGCAGTTCTTC | CASSESGSLNNEQFF
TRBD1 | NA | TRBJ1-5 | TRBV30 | TGTGCCTGGAGCATTCCCACAGGGGGCGAGAAGCCCCAGCATTTT | CAWSIPTGGEKPQHF
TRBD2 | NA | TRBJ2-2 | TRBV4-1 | TGCGCCAGTGGGCCGGGACTAGCCCGGAACACCGGGGAGCTGTTTTTT | CASGPGLARNTGELFF
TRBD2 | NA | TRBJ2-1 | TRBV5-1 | TGCGCCAGCAGACCGGGACTAGTTAGCTACAATGAGCAGTTCTTC | CASRPGLVSYNEQFF
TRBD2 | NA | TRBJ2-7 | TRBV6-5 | TGTGCCAGCAGGCCGGGACTAGCGGGGACCTACGAGCAGTACTTC | CASRPGLAGTYEQYF
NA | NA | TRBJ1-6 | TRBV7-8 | TGTGCCAGCAGCTTAGTAGCGGACAGCGGCTCACCCCTCCACTTT | CASSLVADSGSPLHF
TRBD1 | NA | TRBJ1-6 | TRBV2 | TGTGCCAGCAGTGCGACCCCGACAGGGGGTGGTTCACCCCTCCACTTT | CASSATPTGGGSPLHF
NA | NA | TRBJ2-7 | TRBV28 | TGTGCCAGCAGCCCTGACTCCTACGAGCAGTACTTC | CASSPDSYEQYF
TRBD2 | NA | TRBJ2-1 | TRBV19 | TGTGCCAGTACCCCCCTACTAGCGGGGGACAATGAGCAGTTCTTC | CASTPLLAGDNEQFF
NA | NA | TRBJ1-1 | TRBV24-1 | TGTGCCACCAAGGGGCCGAACACTGAAGCTTTCTTT | CATKGPNTEAFF
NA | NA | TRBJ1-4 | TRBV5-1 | TGCGCCAGCAGCTTGGGGACCGGACCGGATAATGAAAAACTGTTTTTT | CASSLGTGPDNEKLFF
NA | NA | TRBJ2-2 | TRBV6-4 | TGTGCCAGCAGTGCGTGGGAGTACACCGGGGAGCTGTTTTTT | CASSAWEYTGELFF
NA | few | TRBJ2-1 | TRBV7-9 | TGTGCCAGCAGCCCAGAGGGCTACAATGAGCAGTTCTTC | CASSPEGYNEQFF
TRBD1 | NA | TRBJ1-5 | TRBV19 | TGTGCCAGTAGTACAACAGGGGGGGGAGGTAGCAATCAGCCCCAGCATTTT | CASSTTGGGGSNQPQHF
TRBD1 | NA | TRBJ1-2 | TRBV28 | TGTGCCAGCAGCCCGGGACAGGAATTCTATGGCTACACCTTC | CASSPGQEFYGYTF
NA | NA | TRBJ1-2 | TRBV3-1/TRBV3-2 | TGTGCCAGCAGCCAAGTTGGGGGGATCTATGGCTACACCTTC | CASSQVGGIYGYTF
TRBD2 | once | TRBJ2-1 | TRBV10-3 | TGTGCCATCCGCGAGGGGCGGGAGGGGAATGAGCAGTTCTTC | CAIREGREGNEQFF
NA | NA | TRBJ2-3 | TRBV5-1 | TGCGCCAGCAGCCCCGGGAGCACAGATACGCAGTATTTT | CASSPGSTDTQYF
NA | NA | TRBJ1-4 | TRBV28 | TGTGCCAGCAGGAGGGGCGTAGGGCCTAATGAAAAACTGTTTTTT | CASRRGVGPNEKLFF
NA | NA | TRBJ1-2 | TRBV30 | TGTGCCTGGACAAATATGGGGGTAGTAGATGGCTACACCTTC | CAWTNMGVVDGYTF
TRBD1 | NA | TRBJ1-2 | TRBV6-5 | TGTGCCAGCAGTCAGGGACAGTTGGATGGCTACACCTTC | CASSQGQLDGYTF
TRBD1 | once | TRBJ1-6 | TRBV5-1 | TGCGCCAGCAGCTCCGGACAGGGGGTGGGCTATAATTCACCCCTCCACTTT | CASSSGQGVGYNSPLHF
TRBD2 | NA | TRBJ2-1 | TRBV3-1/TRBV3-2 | TGTGCCAGCAGCCATGGCGGGAGGTTGGCCTACAATGAGCAGTTCTTC | CASSHGGRLAYNEQFF
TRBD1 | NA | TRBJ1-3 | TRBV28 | TGTGCCAGCAGTGCCAGACAGGGGCCTGGAAACACCATATATTTT | CASSARQGPGNTIYF
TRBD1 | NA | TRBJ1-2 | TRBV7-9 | TGTGCCAGCAGCTTACTGACAGGGGTGGACTATGGCTACACCTTC | CASSLLTGVDYGYTF
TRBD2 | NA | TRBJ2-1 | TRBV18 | TGTGCCAGCTCACTTAGCGGGCGGTCTTACAATGAGCAGTTCTTC | CASSLSGRSYNEQFF
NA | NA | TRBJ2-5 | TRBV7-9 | TGTGCCAGCAGCTTGGGGGCGTATCCGGAGGGAGAGACCCAGTACTTC | CASSLGAYPEGETQYF
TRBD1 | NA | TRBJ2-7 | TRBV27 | TGTGCCAGCAGTTTAGCCGAGCCAGGACAGGCTGCCTACGAGCAGTACTTC | CASSLAEPGQAAYEQYF
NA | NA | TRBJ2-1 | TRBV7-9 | TGTGCCAGCAGCTTACAGCAGTCCTACAATGAGCAGTTCTTC | CASSLQQSYNEQFF
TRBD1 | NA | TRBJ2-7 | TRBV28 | TGTGCCAGCAGCCGGGGACAGAACTACGAGCAGTACTTC | CASSRGQNYEQYF
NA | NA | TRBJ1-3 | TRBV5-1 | TGCGCCAGCAGCTTCGGCAGCAACTCTGGAAACACCATATATTTT | CASSFGSNSGNTIYF
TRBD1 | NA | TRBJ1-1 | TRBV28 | TGTGCCAGCAGTTTGGACAGGGTGCGGGGTGAAGCTTTCTTT | CASSLDRVRGEAFF
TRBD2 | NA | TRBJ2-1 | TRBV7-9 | TGTGCCAGCAGCCGACCGGGACTAGCTTACAATGAGCAGTTCTTC | CASSRPGLAYNEQFF
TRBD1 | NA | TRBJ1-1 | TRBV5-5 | TGTGCCAGCAGCAACGGACAGGTGGACACTGAAGCTTTCTTT | CASSNGQVDTEAFF